These 26 T cell receptor beta chains were all obtained from the same sample, sequenced in a study of PD-L1 blockade in urothelial cancer (dated by TCRdb to 2017 to 2019). The method was the immunoSEQ multiplex PCR assay. TCRdb re-hosts the immuneACCESS table, in-frame sequences only. Its copies lack some clones; in the studies checked, an unresolved V gene accounts for under half of them, and the cause for the rest is not known. This sample lists fewer than 35,000 clones; around 86% were detected once. The ten largest account for 3% to 4.5% of the sample. The specimen comprised PBMCs, sampled around atezolizumab (anti-PD-L1) treatment. The source of these receptors is a man aged 45-60 years with urothelial cancer.

This chain connects TRBV30 to TRBJ1-1; D may be TRBD1 (5 bases). The CDR3 has 14 residues. Trimming stripped 1 base from V and 1 base from J, with 10 bases between. The germline gives CDR1 GTSNPN, CDR2 SVGIG (reference sequence). CDR3 in amino acids: CAWSGGGWNTEAFF. CDR3 DNA: TGTGCCTGGAGTGGCGGGGGATGGAACACTGAAGCTTTCTTT.

The J gene is TRBJ1-5, the V gene TRBV18; tentatively, D is TRBD1 (5 bases). Trimming pared 2 bases from V and 6 bases from J, leaving 8 bases between. The CDR3 totals 13 residues. The germline CDR1 and CDR2 sequences are KGHSH and LQKENI. The CDR3: CASSPSGGQPQHF. CDR3 DNA: TGTGCCAGCTCACCATCGGGGGGTCAGCCCCAGCATTTT.

The chain recombines TRBV7-2 with TRBJ2-7; the D gene is possibly TRBD1 (6 bases). Germline CDR1 is SGHTA and CDR2 is FQGNSA. Trimming removed 1 base at V and 4 bases at J, with 8 bases between. CDR3 size: 13 residues. The chain's CDR3 is CASSLEQGYEQYF. CDR3 nucleotide sequence: TGTGCCAGCAGCTTAGAACAGGGTTACGAGCAGTACTTC.

The genes are TRBV19 and TRBJ2-2; 8 positions agree with TRBD1. Trimming cost V 4 bases and J 7 bases; bases outside gene matches: 5. Germline V CDR1 and CDR2: LNHDA, SQIVND (reference sequence). CDR3 length equals 14 residues. The CDR3 loop reads CASSTTGVDGELFF. Written as DNA, the CDR3 is TGTGCCAGTAGTACGACAGGGGTGGACGGGGAGCTGTTTTTT.

This sequence joins TRBV28 and TRBJ1-1, with a tentative D call TRBD1 (5 bases). Looked up from germline, CDR1 is MDHEN and CDR2 is SYDVKM. V lost 1 base and J lost 3, with 15 bases in between. This CDR3 has 16 residues. CDR3: CASSLFRGNLDTEAFF. The CDR3 bases are TGTGCCAGCAGTTTATTTCGGGGGAACTTGGACACTGAAGCTTTCTTT.

This clone showed up just a few times. The V call is TRBV7-8, the J call TRBJ1-1; 7 positions agree with TRBD1. CDR1 and CDR2 (germline): SGHVS, FQNEAQ. Germline trimming cut 5 bases from V and 5 bases from J; bases unmatched to any gene: 11. The CDR3 is 15 residues long. CDR3 protein: CASSLKQGWGTEAFF. In DNA form, the CDR3 reads TGTGCCAGCAGCCTAAAACAGGGGTGGGGGACTGAAGCTTTCTTT.

The DNA for the CDR3 is TGTGCCAGCCACAGGGGGCTTTACAATGAGCAGTTCTTC. It encodes CASHRGLYNEQFF. The V gene is TRBV13, the J gene TRBJ2-1; 9 bases agree with TRBD1. CDR3 length: 13 amino acids. The germline CDR1 and CDR2 sequences are PRHDT and FYEKMQ (reference sequence). V lost 8 bases, J lost 4 bases, and 3 bases stayed unmatched.

This clone was observed a single time. The chain carries TRBV19 and TRBJ1-2; 9 bases map to TRBD1. CDR1 and CDR2 from the germline V gene are LNHDA and SQIVND (reference sequence). J gave up 4 bases and V 3 bases, and 6 bases lay outside the gene matches. The CDR3 runs to 15 residues. CDR3 amino acids: CASSIGTGITYGYTF. The CDR3 nucleotides read TGTGCCAGTAGTATCGGGACAGGGATTACCTATGGCTACACCTTC. Using reference TRBV19 and TRBJ1-2 for the parts outside the CDR3, the full variable domain is DGGITQSPKYLFRKEGQNVTLSCEQNLNHDAMYWYRQDPGQGLRLIYYSQIVNDFQKGDIAEGYSVSREKKESFPLTVTSAQKNPTAFYLCASSIGTGITYGYTFGSGTRLTVV.

This chain uses TRBV4-1 with TRBJ1-2; D possibly corresponds to TRBD1 (6 bases). V was cut by 0 bases and J by 5 bases, with 16 bases left in between. CDR3 size: 16 residues. The V gene's germline CDR1 is MGHRA and CDR2 YSYEKL. Here the CDR3 DNA reads TGCGCCAGCAGCCAAGAGGTAGGACAGAAAATTTATGGCTACACCTTC. It specifies CASSQEVGQKIYGYTF.

The genes are TRBV18 and TRBJ2-5; D ambiguous. The CDR3 runs 15 residues. Germline V gene data show CDR1 as KGHSH and CDR2 as LQKENI. V lost 3 bases and J lost 5, with 16 bases in between. DNA for the CDR3: TGTGCCAGCTCACCCCACCCGGGTTCTGGCGAGACCCAGTACTTC. This gives the protein CASSPHPGSGETQYF.

The chain recombines TRBV28 with TRBJ1-5, with D possibly TRBD1 on 5 matching bases. CDR3 length: 14 amino acids. V was cut by 7 bases and J by 4 bases, with 14 bases left in between. CDR1 and CDR2 from the germline V gene are MDHEN and SYDVKM. The CDR3 sequence: CASTLAGENQPQHF. CDR3 DNA sequence: TGTGCCAGCACTCTAGCGGGGGAGAATCAGCCCCAGCATTTT.

This clone was detected once. The J gene is TRBJ2-7, the V gene TRBV12-5; D may be TRBD2 (7 bases). CDR3 length equals 14 residues. CDR1 and CDR2 from the germline V gene are LGHNT and FRNRAP. Trimming cost V 0 bases and J 5 bases, with 11 bases left between them. The CDR3 is CASGLVGGADEQYF. CDR3 coding DNA: TGTGCTAGTGGTTTGGTAGGGGGGGCCGACGAGCAGTACTTC.

V and J are TRBV27 and TRBJ2-5; D is ambiguous. The length of the CDR3 is 13 residues. Germline V gene sequence: CDR1 MNHEY, CDR2 SMNVEV (reference sequence). V lost 3 bases, J lost 5 bases, and 10 bases lay in between. The DNA of the CDR3 is TGTGCCAGCAGTTTCTCGGGTGCCGAGACCCAGTACTTC. This translates into CASSFSGAETQYF.

This sequence joins TRBV19 and TRBJ2-5; D may be TRBD1 (6 bases). The V gene's germline CDR1 is LNHDA and CDR2 SQIVND (reference sequence). The CDR3 is 17 residues long. Trimming removed 3 bases at V and 2 bases at J, with 19 bases between. The CDR3 region is CASSMSTGRNYQETQYF. CDR3 nucleotide sequence: TGTGCCAGTAGTATGTCGACAGGCCGAAACTATCAAGAGACCCAGTACTTC.

To note about this clone: A read error may account for a junction end that differs from germline. This sequence joins TRBV13 and TRBJ2-7; D is perhaps TRBD1 (5 bases). The length of the CDR3 is 17 residues. The V gene's germline CDR1 is PRHDT and CDR2 FYEKMQ (reference sequence). The CDR3 DNA reads TGTGCCAGCAGTTTAGATTCCTTCTCAGACAGCTCCTACGAGCAGTACTTC. Its translation: CASSLDSFSDSSYEQYF.

The chain carries TRBV5-4 and TRBJ1-5; D is perhaps TRBD1 (6 bases). V was cut by 4 bases and J by 7 bases, with 12 bases left in between. CDR1 SGHNT and CDR2 YYREEE come from the germline V gene (reference sequence). The CDR3 covers 13 residues. The CDR3 is CASSRDISQPQHF. The CDR3, as DNA: TGTGCCAGCAGCCGGGACATATCGCAGCCCCAGCATTTT. Full variable domain (rest looked up from reference TRBV5-4 and TRBJ1-5): ETGVTQSPTHLIKTRGQQVTLRCSSQSGHNTVSWYQQALGQGPQFIFQYYREEENGRGNFPPRFSGLQFPNYSSELNVNALELDDSALYLCASSRDISQPQHFGDGTRLSIL.

This clone occurred once. The rearrangement uses TRBV10-3 and TRBJ1-2, with D possibly being TRBD1 (6 bases). Germline CDR1 reads ENHRY; CDR2 reads SYGVKD. The V end was cut by 2 bases, the J end by 3 bases, with 10 bases between. The CDR3 sequence is 14 residues long. The CDR3 coding sequence is TGTGCCATCAGTGAGCAGGGGTCTGACTATGGCTACACCTTC. As protein: CAISEQGSDYGYTF.

The genes are TRBV19 and TRBJ1-1; 9 bases match TRBD1. V lost 6 bases to trimming and J lost 4 bases; unmatched junction nucleotides: 6. The CDR3 has 14 amino acids. From germline, CDR1 is LNHDA and CDR2 SQIVND (reference sequence). As DNA, the CDR3 is TGTGCCAGTAGCCCCGGGACAGGGATCACTGAAGCTTTCTTT. Translating gives CASSPGTGITEAFF.

The chain carries TRBV27 and TRBJ2-7, with D possibly being TRBD1 (5 bases). Trimming stripped 0 bases from V and 3 bases from J, with 9 bases between. The CDR3 contains 14 residues. Germline V gene lookup returns CDR1 MNHEY and CDR2 SMNVEV (reference sequence). The CDR3 is CASSLSQGNYEQYF. CDR3 in DNA: TGTGCCAGCAGTTTATCGCAGGGAAACTACGAGCAGTACTTC.

This clone appeared once. The chain uses TRBV5-1 and TRBJ1-1; perhaps TRBD1 as D (6 bases). In germline, CDR1 is SGHRS, CDR2 YFSETQ. There are 13 residues in the CDR3. V was cut by 3 bases and J by 5 bases, with 11 bases left in between. The chain's CDR3 is CASSSQGGTEAFF. DNA for the CDR3: TGCGCCAGCAGCTCACAGGGTGGAACTGAAGCTTTCTTT.

The chain recombines TRBV10-2 with TRBJ1-5; tentative D call: TRBD1 (5 bases). This CDR3 has 14 residues. V gave up 3 bases and J gave up 5 bases, with 11 bases separating them. The germline V gene has CDR1 WSHSY and CDR2 SAAADI. CDR3 region: CASSERQGYQPQHF. Here the CDR3 DNA reads TGCGCCAGCAGTGAAAGGCAGGGATATCAGCCCCAGCATTTT.

This sequence joins TRBV19 and TRBJ2-1, with 13 bases matching TRBD2. V dropped 4 bases and J dropped 4; count of bases not matched to a gene: 13. CDR3 length: 19 amino acids. CDR1 and CDR2 from the germline V gene are LNHDA and SQIVND (reference sequence). In nucleotides, the CDR3 is TGTGCCAGTAGTAGACAACACGGGGGGACTAGCGGGACGTACAATGAGCAGTTCTTC. As protein: CASSRQHGGTSGTYNEQFF. The full variable domain, in which reference TRBV19 and TRBJ2-1 provide the parts outside the CDR3, is DGGITQSPKYLFRKEGQNVTLSCEQNLNHDAMYWYRQDPGQGLRLIYYSQIVNDFQKGDIAEGYSVSREKKESFPLTVTSAQKNPTAFYLCASSRQHGGTSGTYNEQFFGPGTRLTVL.

This chain joins TRBV19 and TRBJ2-5, with 13 bases matching TRBD2. Germline V gene lookup returns CDR1 LNHDA and CDR2 SQIVND (reference sequence). The CDR3 extends over 15 amino acids. J lost 2 bases, V lost 4 bases, and 1 base had no gene match. For the CDR3, the DNA is TGTGCCAGTAGTAAACTAGCGGGAGGGCAAGAGACCCAGTACTTC. It yields the protein CASSKLAGGQETQYF.

V and J are TRBV29-1 and TRBJ2-7, with unresolved D. Trimming removed 4 bases from V and 0 bases from J, with 7 bases in between. CDR3 length equals 12 residues. Germline values: CDR1 SQVTM, CDR2 ANQGSEA. Here the CDR3 DNA reads TGCAGCGTTGGGGCAGGCTCCTACGAGCAGTACTTC. This translates into CSVGAGSYEQYF.

The chain couples TRBV5-4 to TRBJ1-2, with TRBD1 matching over 8 bases. V lost 4 bases and J lost 1; bases outside the gene matches: 9. The CDR3 has 16 amino acids. Germline CDR1 is SGHNT and CDR2 is YYREEE (reference sequence). This CDR3 is CASSPGGSQFNYGYTF. In DNA, the CDR3 is TGTGCCAGCAGCCCAGGGGGCAGTCAATTTAACTATGGCTACACCTTC.

The chain uses TRBV2 and TRBJ1-5; D is uncertain. Trimming removed 2 bases from V and 4 bases from J, with 9 bases in between. The CDR3 loop spans 14 amino acids. Germline V gene sequence: CDR1 SNHLY, CDR2 FYNNEI. The CDR3 DNA follows: TGTGCCAGCAGTGAACGGGTAGCAAATCAGCCCCAGCATTTT. Protein product: CASSERVANQPQHF.